A single sample gave rise to the 18 T cell receptor beta chains below, sequenced in a study of blood T cell repertoires in COVID-19. Assay used: immunoSEQ multiplex PCR; TCRdb lists only in-frame clones, some missing. The data hold some 270,000 clones, with more than 75% observed a single time. The sequenced sample consisted of peripheral blood. The receptor source for this set is an elderly woman with COVID-19, enrolled during active disease.

Concerning this clone: Other nucleotide sequences from this sample produce the same CDR3. The J gene is TRBJ1-1, the V gene TRBV19, with D maybe TRBD1 (6 bases). Trimming removed 8 bases from V and 0 bases from J, with 10 bases in between. This CDR3 has 13 amino acids. Germline CDR1 LNHDA, CDR2 SQIVND (reference sequence). The CDR3 is CASSQGLNTEAFF. The CDR3 coding sequence is TGTGCCAGTTCACAGGGTTTGAACACTGAAGCTTTCTTT.

The rearrangement uses TRBV5-5 and TRBJ2-5; 7 bases align to TRBD1. Per the germline V gene, CDR1 is SGHKS and CDR2 is YYEKEE (reference sequence). V lost 2 bases and J lost 5; bases outside the gene matches: 9. The CDR3 loop spans 15 amino acids. The chain's CDR3 is CASSLRTGVGETQYF. The CDR3 DNA follows: TGTGCCAGCAGCTTAAGGACAGGCGTGGGGGAGACCCAGTACTTC. The full variable domain, with the rest looked up from reference TRBV5-5 and TRBJ2-5, is DAGVTQSPTHLIKTRGQQVTLRCSPISGHKSVSWYQQVLGQGPQFIFQYYEKEERGRGNFPDRFSARQFPNYSSELNVNALLLGDSALYLCASSLRTGVGETQYFGPGTRLLVL.

V gene TRBV4-2 combines with J gene TRBJ2-7, with 7 nucleotides matching TRBD2. Trimming removed 1 base from V and 6 bases from J; junction bases left unmatched: 9. The CDR3 contains 15 residues. Looked up from germline, CDR1 is LGHNA and CDR2 is YNFKEQ. The DNA of the CDR3 is TGTGCCAGCAGCCAAGTGTCGGGAGGTTCACGCGAGCAGTACTTC. Protein: CASSQVSGGSREQYF.

The chain combines TRBV27 with TRBJ1-2; weak D call: TRBD1 (6 bases). This CDR3 contains 20 residues. Trimming took 5 bases from V and 1 from J, leaving 29 bases between them. CDR1 MNHEY and CDR2 SMNVEV come from the germline V gene (reference sequence). DNA for the CDR3: TGTGCCAGCAGTGCCCTTGGGACATCGGATGGGGTTGGGGGTAACTATGGCTACACCTTC. This encodes CASSALGTSDGVGGNYGYTF.

V is TRBV29-1 and J is TRBJ1-2; the D is unclear. The length of the CDR3 is 12 residues. Trimming shortened V by 7 bases and J by 2 bases, and 11 bases separated the two germline ends. CDR1 is SQVTM, CDR2 ANQGSEA, per germline. The CDR3 reads CSASGNNYGYTF. In DNA form, the CDR3 reads TGCAGCGCTTCGGGGAACAACTATGGCTACACCTTC.

The J gene is TRBJ2-5, the V gene TRBV5-1; 9 nucleotides align to TRBD1. Unmatched junction bases numbered 8, after V lost 3 bases and J lost 5 bases. CDR1 SGHRS and CDR2 YFSETQ come from the germline V gene. This CDR3 contains 15 residues. The CDR3 DNA is TGCGCCAGCAGCTCGCGGACAGGGGCGGGGGAGACCCAGTACTTC. Residues: CASSSRTGAGETQYF. Full variable domain (remainder filled in from reference TRBV5-1 and TRBJ2-5): KAGVTQTPRYLIKTRGQQVTLSCSPISGHRSVSWYQQTPGQGLQFLFEYFSETQRNKGNFPGRFSGRQFSNSRSEMNVSTLELGDSALYLCASSSRTGAGETQYFGPGTRLLVL.

The chain joins TRBV12-5 to TRBJ2-6; no firm D call. Germline V gene data show CDR1 as LGHNT and CDR2 as FRNRAP. This CDR3 contains 12 residues. The germline V and J ends were trimmed by 7 bases and 2 bases, with 3 bases remaining between them. The CDR3 nucleotides read TGTGCTAGTGCCGCTGGGGCCAACGTCCTGACTTTC. Translation: CASAAGANVLTF.

The table lists this clone with many counts. The genes are TRBV6-5 and TRBJ2-7; D may be TRBD1 (6 bases). V lost 6 bases to trimming and J lost 5 bases, with 17 bases between them. There are 14 residues in the CDR3. The germline gives CDR1 MNHEY, CDR2 SVGAGI. The CDR3 region is CASSLTDSSHEQYF. CDR3 DNA sequence: TGTGCCAGCAGCCTTACGGACAGTTCCCACGAGCAGTACTTC.

The chain recombines TRBV29-1 with TRBJ2-1; TRBD2 matches 8 bases. The junction had 7 bases not matched to a gene; V was cut back by 6 bases and J by 0 bases. The germline V gene has CDR1 SQVTM and CDR2 ANQGSEA. CDR3 length equals 15 residues. The CDR3 bases are TGCAGCGTCCTTAGCGGGGTTAGCTCCTACAATGAGCAGTTCTTC. This codes for CSVLSGVSSYNEQFF.

CDR3 DNA: TGTGCCAGCAGCTTAGCGGGGGGACAGTACTTTGGCTACACCTTC. Protein sequence: CASSLAGGQYFGYTF. The chain recombines TRBV7-9 with TRBJ1-2, with TRBD1 matching 7 bases. CDR1 SEHNR and CDR2 FQNEAQ come from the germline V gene (reference sequence). The CDR3 is made up of 15 amino acids. Unmatched junction bases numbered 8, after V lost 0 bases and J lost 7 bases. The full variable domain, in which reference TRBV7-9 and TRBJ1-2 provide the parts outside the CDR3, is DTGVSQNPRHKITKRGQNVTFRCDPISEHNRLYWYRQTLGQGPEFLTYFQNEAQLEKSRLLSDRFSAERPKGSFSTLEIQRTEQGDSAMYLCASSLAGGQYFGYTFGSGTRLTVV.

J is TRBJ2-1 and V is TRBV10-1, with TRBD2 identical over 10 bases. Germline CDR1 is WNHNN and CDR2 is SYGVQD (reference sequence). Trimming removed 0 bases from V and 1 base from J; junction bases left unmatched: 9. CDR3 length: 19 amino acids. The CDR3 is CASSESRSSGGPSYNEQFF. As DNA, the CDR3 is TGCGCCAGCAGTGAGTCTCGTTCTAGCGGGGGCCCTTCCTACAATGAGCAGTTCTTC.

The rearrangement links TRBV28 to TRBJ1-6; D possibly corresponds to TRBD1 (5 bases). V was clipped by 6 bases and J by 2 bases, with 17 bases between them. Germline V lookup: CDR1 MDHEN, CDR2 SYDVKM. The CDR3 runs to 17 residues. The CDR3 DNA follows: TGTGCCAGCAGCCCATACCCCAGGGCCGCCTATAATTCACCCCTCCACTTT. Translating gives CASSPYPRAAYNSPLHF.

The chain is built from TRBV7-3 and TRBJ2-1, with a possible D match to TRBD2 (6 bases). Germline CDR1 is SGHTA and CDR2 is FQGTGA. Trimming took 1 base from V and 5 from J, leaving 12 bases between them. This CDR3 is built from 15 residues. In DNA, the CDR3 is TGTGCCAGCAGCTTAAATCCAGCGGGTGACAATGAGCAGTTCTTC. It encodes CASSLNPAGDNEQFF.

The chain carries TRBV28 and TRBJ2-2; 8 bases are a match to TRBD1. Germline CDR1 reads MDHEN; CDR2 reads SYDVKM. This CDR3 has 17 amino acids. The trim removed 2 bases at V and 1 base at J, leaving 6 bases unmatched. CDR3 protein: CASSLPRQGMNTGELFF. The CDR3 nucleotides read TGTGCCAGCAGTTTACCTAGACAGGGGATGAACACCGGGGAGCTGTTTTTT. The variable domain in full, completed from reference TRBV28 and TRBJ2-2, reads DVKVTQSSRYLVKRTGEKVFLECVQDMDHENMFWYRQDPGLGLRLIYFSYDVKMKEKGDIPEGYSVSREKKERFSLILESASTNQTSMYLCASSLPRQGMNTGELFFGEGSRLTVL.

The rearrangement joins TRBV7-2 to TRBJ2-5, with 9 bases aligning to TRBD2. This CDR3 region has 14 residues. Germline CDR1 SGHTA, CDR2 FQGNSA. Unmatched junction bases numbered 4, after V lost 6 bases and J lost 2 bases. The CDR3 loop reads CASRFSGGQETQYF. CDR3 DNA: TGTGCCAGCAGATTTAGCGGGGGTCAAGAGACCCAGTACTTC.

The chain couples TRBV5-1 to TRBJ2-5; 9 bases line up with TRBD2. The CDR3 sequence is 15 residues long. V was clipped by 5 bases and J by 5 bases; unmatched bases: 10. Germline V gene data show CDR1 as SGHRS and CDR2 as YFSETQ. The CDR3 DNA follows: TGCGCCAGCAGTCCCCGTAGCGGGGGAGGGGAGACCCAGTACTTC. Translated, it gives CASSPRSGGGETQYF. The entire variable domain, with the rest obtained from reference TRBV5-1 and TRBJ2-5, is as follows: KAGVTQTPRYLIKTRGQQVTLSCSPISGHRSVSWYQQTPGQGLQFLFEYFSETQRNKGNFPGRFSGRQFSNSRSEMNVSTLELGDSALYLCASSPRSGGGETQYFGPGTRLLVL.

The J gene is TRBJ1-2, the V gene TRBV5-5; no definite D call. The CDR3 runs to 13 residues. Germline V gene lookup returns CDR1 SGHKS and CDR2 YYEKEE (reference sequence). Trimming left V 0 bases short and J 0 bases short, with 3 bases between. The CDR3 sequence: CASSLGANYGYTF. Here the CDR3 DNA reads TGTGCCAGCAGCTTGGGAGCTAACTATGGCTACACCTTC. Drawing the rest from reference TRBV5-5 and TRBJ1-2, the complete variable domain is DAGVTQSPTHLIKTRGQQVTLRCSPISGHKSVSWYQQVLGQGPQFIFQYYEKEERGRGNFPDRFSARQFPNYSSELNVNALLLGDSALYLCASSLGANYGYTFGSGTRLTVV.

The genes are TRBV9 and TRBJ1-5; no clear D. Germline V gives CDR1 SGDLS, CDR2 YYNGEE. V was clipped by 3 bases and J by 2 bases, with 9 bases between them. This CDR3 is built from 14 residues. This CDR3 is CASSASEGNQPQHF. DNA of the CDR3: TGTGCCAGCAGCGCCTCTGAGGGCAATCAGCCCCAGCATTTT.